This TCR beta chain was recorded in a study of cytomegalovirus exposure and HLA in healthy donors. Primers included in the PCR were 60 Vbeta and 13 Jbeta primers. Profiled with immunoSEQ multiplex PCR; TCRdb holds only in-frame clones, not every one. The sample has 70,000 to 75,000 clones. Trimming shortened V by 0 bases and J by 3 bases, and 6 bases separated the two germline ends. CDR1 is SGHRS, CDR2 YFSETQ, per germline. The CDR3 loop spans 13 amino acids. The V and J genes are TRBV5-1 and TRBJ1-2; a possible D gene is TRBD1 (5 bases). Sequencing input: PBMCs. The sequence was obtained from a female donor in good health and CMV-seropositive. CDR3 protein: CASSLGGDYGYTF. CDR3 sequence (DNA): TGCGCCAGCAGCTTGGGGGGCGACTATGGCTACACCTTC.